The entry below gives a single TCR beta chain sequence along with its context. A much larger clone lies one base from this, so it may be a read error. This record belongs to a study of Graves' ophthalmopathy and Graves' hyperthyroidism. Germline values: CDR1 MNHEY, CDR2 SVGEGT. The V end was cut by 0 bases, the J end by 1 base, with 7 bases between. The CDR3 contains 14 residues. PBMCs were isolated by Ficoll-Paque density gradient centrifugation, using about 9.5 ml of fresh peripheral blood as the starting material. Amplification of the TCR beta CDR3 regions used RNA transcripts (as template). After a first-round RT-PCR with HTBI primers, a second-round multiplex PCR was run. TCRdb passed the multiplex PCR reads through MiXCR, listing each CDR3 protein once. The sample shows hundreds of thousands of distinct CDR3 sequences, around 21% of them seen only once.

This rearrangement joins TRBV6-2 or TRBV6-3 to TRBJ2-7, with D possibly TRBD1 on 5 matching bases. The source material was peripheral blood. The sequence derives from a woman in her late teens or twenties with stable Graves' hyperthyroidism. CDR3 amino acids: CASSYSGESYEQYF. Here the CDR3 DNA reads TGTGCCAGCAGTTACTCAGGGGAATCCTACGAGCAGTACTTC.